The present TCR beta chain was sequenced within a study of blood T cell repertoires in COVID-19. Original processing methods: Quantification of nucleated cells was approximated via reference gene primer amplification. The protocol was immunoSEQ multiplex PCR, while the TCRdb copy is restricted to in-frame clones and leaves out a portion. The DNA was the basis for D and trimming; V, J and clone size are from that table. The sample records about 210,000 clones, more than 65% being singletons. The CDR3 totals 17 residues. Germline V lookup: CDR1 SGHRS, CDR2 YFSETQ. V was clipped by 4 bases and J by 6 bases; unmatched bases: 11.

The sample taken for sequencing was peripheral blood. This sequence was found in a man in his forties who had recovered from COVID-19. The chain uses TRBV5-1 and TRBJ2-3; 13 bases are shared with TRBD2. CDR3 in DNA: TGCGCCAGCAGCCCGGGACTAGCGGGGCTACGTCGGGATACGCAGTATTTT. Translated: CASSPGLAGLRRDTQYF.